The 16 T cell receptor beta chains below all came from one sample that was sequenced in a study of T cell responses to AZD1222 COVID-19 vaccine. The table came from immunoSEQ multiplex PCR; TCRdb's copy has only in-frame clones and leaves some out. The sample lists around 130,000 clones, 86% occurring once. The specimen was peripheral blood, collected 28 days after the second AZD1222 dose. These receptors were taken from an adult who received the AZD1222 COVID-19 vaccine.

CDR3 in amino acids: CASSRGHSNYGYTF. The CDR3 bases are TGTGCCAGCAGTCGGGGACATTCTAACTATGGCTACACCTTC. The chain carries TRBV27 and TRBJ1-2; TRBD1 might be the D (6 bases). Germline CDR1 is MNHEY and CDR2 is SMNVEV (reference sequence). The CDR3 is made up of 14 amino acids. The V gene lost 5 bases and the J gene lost 0 bases, with 10 bases spanning the gap.

The chain employs TRBV2 and TRBJ1-1, with 8 nucleotides matching TRBD1. Germline V gene data show CDR1 as SNHLY and CDR2 as FYNNEI. The CDR3 spans 14 residues. Trimming at V came to 5 bases and at J to 7 bases, leaving 9 bases not matched to a gene. The CDR3 loop reads CASSRLGQAFEAFF. As DNA, the CDR3 is TGTGCCAGCAGTCGCTTGGGACAGGCGTTTGAAGCTTTCTTT.

J is TRBJ2-7 and V is TRBV7-2; 10 nucleotides line up with TRBD1. The V gene end was trimmed by 5 bases and the J gene end by 6 bases; junction bases not matched to a gene: 10. The CDR3 length is 15 residues. Germline CDR1 reads SGHTA; CDR2 reads FQGNSA. CDR3 sequence: CASSTTGTGASEQYF. The CDR3 DNA is TGTGCCAGCAGCACTACCGGGACAGGGGCATCCGAGCAGTACTTC.

This clone was detected only a few times. The CDR3 loop reads CAWSDQNSNQPQHF. The CDR3 DNA reads as TGTGCCTGGAGTGACCAGAATAGCAATCAGCCCCAGCATTTT. V is TRBV30 and J is TRBJ1-5; no firm D call. V lost 1 base to trimming and J lost 0 bases, with 7 bases between them. Looked up from germline, CDR1 is GTSNPN and CDR2 is SVGIG (reference sequence). The CDR3 spans 14 residues.

The chain has TRBV29-1 and TRBJ2-3, with D tentatively TRBD1 or TRBD2 (5 bases each). Between the trimmed V and J ends, which lost 5 bases and 4 bases, there was a span of 16 bases. Germline-derived CDR1 and CDR2 are SQVTM and ANQGSEA. This CDR3 has 14 residues. The CDR3 reads CSVSPGQGADTQYF. CDR3 nucleotides: TGCAGCGTTAGCCCGGGGCAAGGGGCAGATACGCAGTATTTT.

The gene calls are TRBV18 and TRBJ1-5; 7 nucleotides match TRBD1. V was clipped by 6 bases and J by 8 bases; unmatched bases: 10. The CDR3 is 14 residues long. Germline V gene lookup returns CDR1 KGHSH and CDR2 LQKENI. CDR3 residues: CASSNQGGLEPQHF. CDR3 nucleotides: TGTGCCAGCTCCAACCAGGGGGGCCTGGAGCCCCAGCATTTT.

This chain's CDR3 is CASSGGTSGGTGELFF. CDR3 nucleotide sequence: TGTGCCAGCAGCGGAGGGACTAGCGGGGGTACCGGGGAGCTGTTTTTT. The V call is TRBV9, the J call TRBJ2-2, with 14 positions matching TRBD2. The junction had 3 bases not matched to a gene; V was cut back by 3 bases and J by 5 bases. Looked up from germline, CDR1 is SGDLS and CDR2 is YYNGEE. The CDR3 has 16 amino acids.

This clone was detected only a few times. The chain links TRBV3-1 (or the pseudogene TRBV3-2) to TRBJ1-2; 7 nucleotides align to TRBD1. The CDR3 is made up of 14 amino acids. Germline-derived CDR1 and CDR2 are LGHDT and YNNKEL (reference sequence). V lost 4 bases, J lost 3 bases, and 5 bases stayed unmatched. CDR3 nucleotide sequence: TGTGCCAGCAGCCGAGGCAGGGGGGACTATGGCTACACCTTC. It codes for CASSRGRGDYGYTF.

V usage is TRBV19 and J usage is TRBJ1-5; D may be TRBD1 (6 bases). The V end was cut by 5 bases, the J end by 0 bases, with 14 bases between. The CDR3 runs 16 residues. CDR1 and CDR2 (germline): LNHDA, SQIVND (reference sequence). The CDR3 spells CASSPGASYSNQPQHF. Here the CDR3 DNA reads TGTGCCAGTAGTCCAGGGGCCTCATATAGCAATCAGCCCCAGCATTTT.

This sequence joins TRBV19 and TRBJ1-1, with 7 bases aligning to TRBD1. The CDR3 runs 13 residues. Germline V gives CDR1 LNHDA, CDR2 SQIVND (reference sequence). Trimming cost V 10 bases and J 4 bases; bases outside gene matches: 9. The CDR3 spells CATFDRVGTEAFF. The CDR3 nucleotides read TGTGCCACTTTCGACAGGGTTGGCACTGAAGCTTTCTTT.

J is TRBJ2-5 and V is TRBV9; 10 nucleotides align to TRBD2. The germline V gene encodes CDR1 SGDLS and CDR2 YYNGEE. J gave up 4 bases and V 6 bases, and 6 bases lay outside the gene matches. The CDR3 is made up of 14 amino acids. The CDR3 DNA is TGTGCCAGCACCCGGAGCGGGGGGGGAGAGACCCAGTACTTC. Its translation is CASTRSGGGETQYF.

The chain uses TRBV7-9 and TRBJ2-1; possibly TRBD1 for D (5 bases). The CDR3 totals 13 residues. The ends were cut back, 3 bases at V and 8 bases at J, with 11 bases in the middle. Looked up from germline, CDR1 is SEHNR and CDR2 is FQNEAQ (reference sequence). CDR3 nucleotide sequence: TGTGCCAGCAGCTTTCAGGGAAAGGATGAGCAGTTCTTC. Residues: CASSFQGKDEQFF.

The chain is built from TRBV5-1 and TRBJ2-3, with TRBD1 as a possible D gene (5 bases). This CDR3 has 16 amino acids. CDR1 is SGHRS and CDR2 is YFSETQ in the germline V gene. Trimming stripped 0 bases from V and 0 bases from J, with 11 bases between. CDR3 sequence (DNA): TGCGCCAGCAGCTTGGGTAATGGGGCTAGCACAGATACGCAGTATTTT. This encodes CASSLGNGASTDTQYF.

This chain uses TRBV6-5 with TRBJ1-1; D not resolved. The CDR3 sequence is 16 residues long. Germline CDR1 and CDR2: MNHEY and SVGAGI. V was pared by 2 bases and J by 3 bases, with 16 bases between. The CDR3 loop is CASSYVLSGFHTEAFF. For the CDR3, the DNA is TGTGCCAGCAGTTACGTGCTGTCGGGTTTTCACACTGAAGCTTTCTTT.

The chain uses TRBV18 and TRBJ1-5; the D is unclear. The ends were cut back, 1 base at V and 4 bases at J, with 11 bases in the middle. Germline V CDR1 and CDR2: KGHSH, LQKENI. CDR3 length: 15 amino acids. This CDR3 reads CASSPQIGENQPQHF. For the CDR3, the DNA is TGTGCCAGCTCACCACAAATTGGGGAGAATCAGCCCCAGCATTTT.

The V call is TRBV7-2, the J call TRBJ1-1, with 9 bases fitting TRBD1. CDR1 is SGHTA, CDR2 FQGNSA, per germline. CDR3 length equals 14 residues. The V and J ends lost 6 bases and 3 bases, in that order; junction bases with no gene match: 5. The CDR3 region has the DNA TGTGCCAGCAGACGGGACAGGGTGGACACTGAAGCTTTCTTT. Translated: CASRRDRVDTEAFF. The whole variable domain, remainder taken from reference TRBV7-2 and TRBJ1-1, is GAGVSQSPSNKVTEKGKDVELRCDPISGHTALYWYRQSLGQGLEFLIYFQGNSAPDKSGLPSDRFSAERTGGSVSTLTIQRTQQEDSAVYLCASRRDRVDTEAFFGQGTRLTVV.